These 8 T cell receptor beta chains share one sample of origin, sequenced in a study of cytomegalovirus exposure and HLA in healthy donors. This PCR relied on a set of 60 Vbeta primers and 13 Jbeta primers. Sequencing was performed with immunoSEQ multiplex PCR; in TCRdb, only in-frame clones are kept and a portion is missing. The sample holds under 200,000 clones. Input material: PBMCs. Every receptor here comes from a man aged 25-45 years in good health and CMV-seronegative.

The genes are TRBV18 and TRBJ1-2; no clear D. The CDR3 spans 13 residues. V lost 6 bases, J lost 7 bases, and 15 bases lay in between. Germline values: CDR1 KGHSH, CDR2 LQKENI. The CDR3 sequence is CASSDATAIGYTF. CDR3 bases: TGTGCCAGCTCGGATGCGACTGCTATTGGCTACACCTTC.

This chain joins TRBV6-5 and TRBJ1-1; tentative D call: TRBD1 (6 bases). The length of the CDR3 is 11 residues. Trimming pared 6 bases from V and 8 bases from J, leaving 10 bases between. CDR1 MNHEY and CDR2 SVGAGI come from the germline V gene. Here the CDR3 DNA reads TGTGCCAGCAGGAGGGGGGGGGAAGCTTTCTTT. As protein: CASRRGGEAFF.

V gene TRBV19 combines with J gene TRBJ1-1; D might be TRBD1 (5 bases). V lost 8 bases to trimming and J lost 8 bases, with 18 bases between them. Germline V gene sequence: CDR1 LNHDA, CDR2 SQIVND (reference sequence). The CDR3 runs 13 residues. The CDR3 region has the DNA TGTGCCAGTGCCGACAGTCCCAACGTGGAAGCTTTCTTT. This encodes CASADSPNVEAFF.

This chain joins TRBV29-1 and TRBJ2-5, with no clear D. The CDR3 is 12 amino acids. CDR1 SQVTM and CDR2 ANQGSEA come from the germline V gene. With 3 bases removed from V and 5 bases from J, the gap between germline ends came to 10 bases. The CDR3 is CSVESPGETQYF. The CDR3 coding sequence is TGCAGCGTTGAGTCCCCCGGGGAGACCCAGTACTTC.

The CDR3 sequence is CASNVRGGTGELFF. In nucleotides, the CDR3 is TGTGCCAGTAACGTCAGGGGTGGGACCGGGGAGCTGTTTTTT. The J gene is TRBJ2-2, the V gene TRBV19; maybe TRBD1 (6 bases). From germline, CDR1 is LNHDA and CDR2 SQIVND (reference sequence). CDR3 length: 14 residues. V was cut by 7 bases and J by 5 bases, with 14 bases left in between.

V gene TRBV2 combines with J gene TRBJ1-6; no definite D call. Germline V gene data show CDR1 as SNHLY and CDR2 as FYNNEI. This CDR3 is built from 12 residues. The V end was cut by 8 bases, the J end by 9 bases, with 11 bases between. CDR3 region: CASSGRGSPLHF. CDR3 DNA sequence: TGTGCCAGCTCGGGGAGAGGTTCACCCCTCCACTTT.

CDR3 sequence: CASKIGTGGSYEQYF. CDR3 nucleotide sequence: TGTGCCAGCAAAATCGGGACAGGGGGCTCCTACGAGCAGTACTTC. This chain joins TRBV2 and TRBJ2-7; TRBD1 aligns across 11 bases. Germline V CDR1 and CDR2: SNHLY, FYNNEI. V was clipped by 7 bases and J by 0 bases; unmatched bases: 5. CDR3 length equals 15 residues.

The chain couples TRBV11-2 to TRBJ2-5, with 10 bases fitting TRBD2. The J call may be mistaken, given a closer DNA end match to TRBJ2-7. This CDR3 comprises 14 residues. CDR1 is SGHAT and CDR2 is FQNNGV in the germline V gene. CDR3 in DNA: TGTGCCAGCAGCTTAGGGACTAGCGGATACGAGCAGTACTTC. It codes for CASSLGTSGYEQYF.